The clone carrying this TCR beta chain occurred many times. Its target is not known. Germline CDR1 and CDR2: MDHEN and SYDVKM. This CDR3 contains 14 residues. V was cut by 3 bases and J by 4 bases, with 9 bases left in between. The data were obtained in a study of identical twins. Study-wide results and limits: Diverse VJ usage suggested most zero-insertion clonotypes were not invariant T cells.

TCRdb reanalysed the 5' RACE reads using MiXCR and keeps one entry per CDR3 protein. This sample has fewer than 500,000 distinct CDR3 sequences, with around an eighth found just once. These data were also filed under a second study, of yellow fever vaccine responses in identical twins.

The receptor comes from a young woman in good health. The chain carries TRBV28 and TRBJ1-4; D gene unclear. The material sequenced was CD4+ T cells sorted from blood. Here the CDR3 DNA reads TGTGCCAGCAGTTTGGCCGGCCTTAATGAAAAACTGTTTTTT. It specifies CASSLAGLNEKLFF.